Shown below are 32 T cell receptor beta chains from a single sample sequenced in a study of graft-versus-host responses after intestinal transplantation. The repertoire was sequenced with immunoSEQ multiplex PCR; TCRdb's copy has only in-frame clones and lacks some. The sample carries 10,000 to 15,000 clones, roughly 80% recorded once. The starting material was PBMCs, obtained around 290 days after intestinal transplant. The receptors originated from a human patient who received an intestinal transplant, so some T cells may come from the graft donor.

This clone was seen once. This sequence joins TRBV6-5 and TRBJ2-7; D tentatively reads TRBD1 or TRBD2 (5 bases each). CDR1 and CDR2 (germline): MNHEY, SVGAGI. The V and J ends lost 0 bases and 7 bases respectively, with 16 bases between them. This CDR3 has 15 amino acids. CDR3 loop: CASSYSRGLTGEQYF. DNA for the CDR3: TGTGCCAGCAGTTACTCCCGGGGCCTTACGGGGGAGCAGTACTTC.

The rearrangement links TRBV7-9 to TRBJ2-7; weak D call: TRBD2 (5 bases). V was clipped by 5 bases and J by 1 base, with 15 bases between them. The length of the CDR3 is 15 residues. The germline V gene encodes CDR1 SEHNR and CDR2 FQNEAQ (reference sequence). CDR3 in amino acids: CASSQALASSYEQYF. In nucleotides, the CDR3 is TGTGCCAGCAGCCAAGCCCTAGCCTCTTCCTACGAGCAGTACTTC.

CDR3 DNA: TGTGCCAGCAGCGTAGAACTGGGGGGAGGCCAAGAGACCCAGTACTTC. It translates to CASSVELGGGQETQYF. The gene calls are TRBV9 and TRBJ2-5, with a weak D call TRBD2 (6 bases). Per germline, CDR1 SGDLS and CDR2 YYNGEE. The CDR3 consists of 16 residues. V was clipped by 0 bases and J by 1 base, with 13 bases between them. The full variable domain, rest sourced from reference TRBV9 and TRBJ2-5, is DSGVTQTPKHLITATGQRVTLRCSPRSGDLSVYWYQQSLDQGLQFLIQYYNGEERAKGNILERFSAQQFPDLHSELNLSSLELGDSALYFCASSVELGGGQETQYFGPGTRLLVL.

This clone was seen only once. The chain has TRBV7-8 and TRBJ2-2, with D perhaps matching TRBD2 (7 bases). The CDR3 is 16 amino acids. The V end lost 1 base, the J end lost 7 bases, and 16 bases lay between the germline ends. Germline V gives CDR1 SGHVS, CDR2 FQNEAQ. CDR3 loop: CASSLVGRGVNGELFF. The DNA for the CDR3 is TGTGCCAGCAGCTTAGTTGGGAGGGGGGTGAACGGGGAGCTGTTTTTT. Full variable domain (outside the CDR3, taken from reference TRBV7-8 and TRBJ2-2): GAGVSQSPRYKVAKRGQDVALRCDPISGHVSLFWYQQALGQGPEFLTYFQNEAQLDKSGLPSDRFFAERPEGSVSTLKIQRTQQEDSAVYLCASSLVGRGVNGELFFGEGSRLTVL.

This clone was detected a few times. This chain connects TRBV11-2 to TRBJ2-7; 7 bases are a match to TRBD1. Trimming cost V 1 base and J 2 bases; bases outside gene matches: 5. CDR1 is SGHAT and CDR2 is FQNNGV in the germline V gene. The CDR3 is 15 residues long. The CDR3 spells CASSLVWGQTYEQYF. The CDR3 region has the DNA TGTGCCAGCAGCTTAGTTTGGGGACAGACCTACGAGCAGTACTTC.

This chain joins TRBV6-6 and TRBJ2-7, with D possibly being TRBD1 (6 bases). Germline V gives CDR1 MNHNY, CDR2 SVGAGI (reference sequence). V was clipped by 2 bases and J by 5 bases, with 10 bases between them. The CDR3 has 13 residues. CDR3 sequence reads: CASSYDGQNEQYF. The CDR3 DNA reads TGTGCCAGCAGTTACGACGGACAGAACGAGCAGTACTTC.

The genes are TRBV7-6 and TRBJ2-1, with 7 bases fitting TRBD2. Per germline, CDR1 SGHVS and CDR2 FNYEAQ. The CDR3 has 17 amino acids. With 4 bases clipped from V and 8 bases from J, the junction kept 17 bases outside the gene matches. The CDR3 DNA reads TGTGCCAGCAGCTCTCGTGGTGGAGGGAGGGCCAGCTATGAGCAGTTCTTC. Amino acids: CASSSRGGGRASYEQFF. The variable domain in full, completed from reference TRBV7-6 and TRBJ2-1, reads GAGVSQSPRYKVTKRGQDVALRCDPISGHVSLYWYRQALGQGPEFLTYFNYEAQQDKSGLPNDRFSAERPEGSISTLTIQRTEQRDSAMYRCASSSRGGGRASYEQFFGPGTRLTVL.

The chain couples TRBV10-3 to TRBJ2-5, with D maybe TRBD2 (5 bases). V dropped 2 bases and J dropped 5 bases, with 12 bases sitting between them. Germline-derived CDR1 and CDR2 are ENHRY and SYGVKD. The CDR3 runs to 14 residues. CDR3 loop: CAISEGVGEETQYF. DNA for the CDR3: TGTGCCATCAGTGAGGGGGTGGGAGAGGAGACCCAGTACTTC.

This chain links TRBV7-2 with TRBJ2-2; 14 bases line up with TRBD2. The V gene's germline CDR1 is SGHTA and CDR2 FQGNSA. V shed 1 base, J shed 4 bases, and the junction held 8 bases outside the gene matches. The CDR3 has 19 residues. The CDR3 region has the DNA TGTGCCAGCAGCTTAGGACCGGGACTAGCGGGAGCGGCCACCGGGGAGCTGTTTTTT. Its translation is CASSLGPGLAGAATGELFF.

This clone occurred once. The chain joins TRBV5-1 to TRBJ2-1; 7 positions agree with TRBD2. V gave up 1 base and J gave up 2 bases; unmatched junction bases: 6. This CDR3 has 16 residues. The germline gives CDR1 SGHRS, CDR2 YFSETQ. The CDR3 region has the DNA TGCGCCAGCAGCTTGTTAACTAGCGCTACCTACAATGAGCAGTTCTTC. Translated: CASSLLTSATYNEQFF.

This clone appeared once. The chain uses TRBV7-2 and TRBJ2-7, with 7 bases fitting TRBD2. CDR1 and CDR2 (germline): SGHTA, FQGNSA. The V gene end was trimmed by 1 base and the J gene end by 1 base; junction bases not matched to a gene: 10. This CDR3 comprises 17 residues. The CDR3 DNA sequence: TGTGCCAGCAGCTTAGGATTGGTTGGCGGGGGATCCTACGAGCAGTACTTC. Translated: CASSLGLVGGGSYEQYF.

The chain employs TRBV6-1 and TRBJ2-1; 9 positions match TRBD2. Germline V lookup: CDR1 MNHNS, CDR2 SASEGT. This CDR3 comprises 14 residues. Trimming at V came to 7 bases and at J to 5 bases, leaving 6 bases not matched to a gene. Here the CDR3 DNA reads TGTGCCAGCATCTTTAGCGGGAGTAACAATGAGCAGTTCTTC. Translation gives CASIFSGSNNEQFF.

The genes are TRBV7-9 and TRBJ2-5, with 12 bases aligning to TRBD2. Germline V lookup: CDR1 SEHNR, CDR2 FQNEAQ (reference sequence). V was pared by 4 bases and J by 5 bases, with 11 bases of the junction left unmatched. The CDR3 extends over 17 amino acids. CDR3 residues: CASSSSGREFSGETQYF. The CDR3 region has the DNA TGTGCCAGCAGCTCTAGCGGGAGGGAATTTTCGGGGGAGACCCAGTACTTC.

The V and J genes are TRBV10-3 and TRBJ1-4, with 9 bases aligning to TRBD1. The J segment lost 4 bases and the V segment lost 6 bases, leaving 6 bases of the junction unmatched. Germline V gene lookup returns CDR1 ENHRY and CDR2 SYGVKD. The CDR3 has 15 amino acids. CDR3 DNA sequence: TGTGCCATCAGCGACAGGGGGGCCCTTAATGAAAAACTGTTTTTT. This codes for CAISDRGALNEKLFF.

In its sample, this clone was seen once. The CDR3 reads CASSLTPSTDTQYF. CDR3 in DNA: TGTGCCAGCAGCCTGACACCTAGCACAGATACGCAGTATTTT. The V and J genes are TRBV11-3 and TRBJ2-3; D not certain. V lost 5 bases to trimming and J lost 0 bases, with 9 bases between them. CDR1 is SGHNT, CDR2 YENEEA, per germline. The length of the CDR3 is 14 residues. Using reference TRBV11-3 and TRBJ2-3 for the parts outside the CDR3, the full variable domain is EAGVVQSPRYKIIEKKQPVAFWCNPISGHNTLYWYLQNLGQGPELLIRYENEEAVDDSQLPKDRFSAERLKGVDSTLKIQPAELGDSAVYLCASSLTPSTDTQYFGPGTRLTVL.

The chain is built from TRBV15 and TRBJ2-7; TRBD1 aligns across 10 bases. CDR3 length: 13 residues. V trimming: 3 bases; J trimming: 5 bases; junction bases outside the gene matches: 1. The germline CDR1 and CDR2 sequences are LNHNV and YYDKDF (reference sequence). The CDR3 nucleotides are TGTGCCACCAGCAGGACAGGGGGCCACGAGCAGTACTTC. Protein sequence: CATSRTGGHEQYF. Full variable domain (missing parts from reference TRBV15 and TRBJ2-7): DAMVIQNPRYQVTQFGKPVTLSCSQTLNHNVMYWYQQKSSQAPKLLFHYYDKDFNNEADTPDNFQSRRPNTSFCFLDIRSPGLGDTAMYLCATSRTGGHEQYFGPGTRLTVT.

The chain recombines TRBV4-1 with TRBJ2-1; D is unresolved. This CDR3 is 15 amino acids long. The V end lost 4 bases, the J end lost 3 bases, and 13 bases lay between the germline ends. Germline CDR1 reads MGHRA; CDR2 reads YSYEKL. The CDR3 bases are TGCGCCAGCAGCCCCCGTCTCGAGTTCTACAATGAGCAGTTCTTC. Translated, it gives CASSPRLEFYNEQFF.

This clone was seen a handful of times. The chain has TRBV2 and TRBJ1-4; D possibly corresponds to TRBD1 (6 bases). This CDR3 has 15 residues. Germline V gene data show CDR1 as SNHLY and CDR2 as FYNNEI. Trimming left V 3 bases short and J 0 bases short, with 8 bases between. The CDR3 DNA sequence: TGTGCCAGCAGTGAGGACAGAACAACTAATGAAAAACTGTTTTTT. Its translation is CASSEDRTTNEKLFF.

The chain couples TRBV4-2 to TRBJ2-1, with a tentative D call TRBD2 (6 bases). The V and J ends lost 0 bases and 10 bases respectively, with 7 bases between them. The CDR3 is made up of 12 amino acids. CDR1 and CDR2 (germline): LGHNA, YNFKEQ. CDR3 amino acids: CASSQERGEQFF. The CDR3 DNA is TGTGCCAGCAGCCAAGAGCGGGGAGAGCAGTTCTTC.

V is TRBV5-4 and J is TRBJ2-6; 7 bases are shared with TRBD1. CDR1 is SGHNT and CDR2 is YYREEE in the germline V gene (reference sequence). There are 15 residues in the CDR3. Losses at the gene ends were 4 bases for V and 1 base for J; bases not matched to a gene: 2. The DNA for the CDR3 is TGTGCCAGCAGCATACAGGGGTCTGGGGCCAACGTCCTGACTTTC. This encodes CASSIQGSGANVLTF. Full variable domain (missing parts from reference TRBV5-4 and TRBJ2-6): ETGVTQSPTHLIKTRGQQVTLRCSSQSGHNTVSWYQQALGQGPQFIFQYYREEENGRGNFPPRFSGLQFPNYSSELNVNALELDDSALYLCASSIQGSGANVLTFGAGSRLTVL.

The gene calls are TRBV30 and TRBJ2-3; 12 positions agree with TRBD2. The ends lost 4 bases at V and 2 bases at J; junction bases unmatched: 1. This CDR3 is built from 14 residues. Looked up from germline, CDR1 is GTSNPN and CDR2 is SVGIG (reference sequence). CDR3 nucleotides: TGTGCCTGGACTAGCGGGAGGGTCACAGATACGCAGTATTTT. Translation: CAWTSGRVTDTQYF.

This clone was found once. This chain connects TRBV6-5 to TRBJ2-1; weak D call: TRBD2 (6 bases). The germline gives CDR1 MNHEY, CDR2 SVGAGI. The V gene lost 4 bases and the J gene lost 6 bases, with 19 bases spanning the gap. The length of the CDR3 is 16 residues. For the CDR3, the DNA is TGTGCCAGCAGTTTTATCGGGACTCGAAGTCCCAATGAGCAGTTCTTC. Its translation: CASSFIGTRSPNEQFF.

The CDR3 is CASSVKPAGDYYEQYF. As DNA, the CDR3 is TGTGCCAGCAGCGTAAAGCCAGCGGGAGATTACTACGAGCAGTACTTC. The rearrangement links TRBV9 to TRBJ2-7, with TRBD2 identical over 8 bases. The V segment lost 1 base and the J segment 3 bases; nucleotides outside the gene matches: 9. Germline V gives CDR1 SGDLS, CDR2 YYNGEE. The CDR3 covers 16 residues.

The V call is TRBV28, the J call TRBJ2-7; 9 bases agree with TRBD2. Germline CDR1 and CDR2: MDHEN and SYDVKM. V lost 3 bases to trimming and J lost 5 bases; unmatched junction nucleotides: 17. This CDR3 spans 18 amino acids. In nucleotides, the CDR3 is TGTGCCAGCAGTTTTCTCATTCTAGCGGGAATAAAGGGGGACGAGCAGTACTTC. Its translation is CASSFLILAGIKGDEQYF.

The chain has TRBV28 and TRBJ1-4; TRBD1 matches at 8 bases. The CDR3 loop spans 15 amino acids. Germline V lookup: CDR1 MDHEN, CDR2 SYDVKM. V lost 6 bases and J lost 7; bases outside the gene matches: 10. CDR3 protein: CASSLDREVGEKLFF. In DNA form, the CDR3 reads TGTGCCAGCAGCTTGGACAGGGAAGTAGGTGAAAAACTGTTTTTT. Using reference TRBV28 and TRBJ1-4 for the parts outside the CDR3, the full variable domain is DVKVTQSSRYLVKRTGEKVFLECVQDMDHENMFWYRQDPGLGLRLIYFSYDVKMKEKGDIPEGYSVSREKKERFSLILESASTNQTSMYLCASSLDREVGEKLFFGSGTQLSVL.

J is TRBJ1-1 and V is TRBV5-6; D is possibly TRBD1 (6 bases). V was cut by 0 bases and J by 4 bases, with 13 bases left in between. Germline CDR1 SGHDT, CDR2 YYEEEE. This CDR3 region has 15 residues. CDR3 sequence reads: CASSLANTGLTEAFF. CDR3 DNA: TGTGCCAGCAGCTTGGCCAATACAGGGCTCACTGAAGCTTTCTTT.

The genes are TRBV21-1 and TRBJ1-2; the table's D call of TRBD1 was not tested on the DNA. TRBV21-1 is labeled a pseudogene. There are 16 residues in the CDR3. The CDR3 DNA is TGTGCCAGCAGCAAAGAGGGGGGCAGGGGGCGAGCTGGCTACACCTTC. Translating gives CASSKEGGRGRAGYTF.

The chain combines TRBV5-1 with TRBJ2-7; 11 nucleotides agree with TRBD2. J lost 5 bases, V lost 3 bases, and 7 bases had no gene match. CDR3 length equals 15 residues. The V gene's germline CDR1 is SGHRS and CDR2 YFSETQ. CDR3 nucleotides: TGCGCCAGCAGCTCATCCACTAGCGGGAGCAACGAGCAGTACTTC. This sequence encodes CASSSSTSGSNEQYF.

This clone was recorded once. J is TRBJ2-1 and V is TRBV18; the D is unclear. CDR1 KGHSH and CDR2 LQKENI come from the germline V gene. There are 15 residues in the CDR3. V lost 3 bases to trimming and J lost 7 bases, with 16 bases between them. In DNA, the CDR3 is TGTGCCAGCTCACCGTTGCAAGGGCTGGGGAATGAGCAGTTCTTC. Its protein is CASSPLQGLGNEQFF.

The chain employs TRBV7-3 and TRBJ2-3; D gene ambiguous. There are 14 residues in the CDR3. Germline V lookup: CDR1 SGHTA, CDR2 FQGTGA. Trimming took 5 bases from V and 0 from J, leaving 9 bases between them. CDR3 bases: TGTGCCAGCAGCGCCGGTCTTAGCACAGATACGCAGTATTTT. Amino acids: CASSAGLSTDTQYF.

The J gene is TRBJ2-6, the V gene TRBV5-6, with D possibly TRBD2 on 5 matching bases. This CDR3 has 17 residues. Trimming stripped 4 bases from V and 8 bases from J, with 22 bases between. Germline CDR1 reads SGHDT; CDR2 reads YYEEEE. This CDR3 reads CASSPMRTGLETNVLTF. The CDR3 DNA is TGTGCCAGCAGCCCGATGCGGACTGGTCTTGAAACCAACGTCCTGACTTTC.

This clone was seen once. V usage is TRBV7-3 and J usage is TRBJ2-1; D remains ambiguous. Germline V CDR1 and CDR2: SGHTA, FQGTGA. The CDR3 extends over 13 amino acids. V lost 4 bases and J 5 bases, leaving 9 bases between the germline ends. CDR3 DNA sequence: TGTGCCAGCAGCTCCGTGCCGGACAATGAGCAGTTCTTC. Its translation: CASSSVPDNEQFF. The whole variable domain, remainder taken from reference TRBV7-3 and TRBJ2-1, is GAGVSQTPSNKVTEKGKYVELRCDPISGHTALYWYRQSLGQGPEFLIYFQGTGAADDSGLPNDRFFAVRPEGSVSTLKIQRTERGDSAVYLCASSSVPDNEQFFGPGTRLTVL.